This TCR beta chain derives from a study of T-cell reconstitution after alpha-beta-depleted transplantation in children (dated by TCRdb to about 2016). For the study in its entirety: Using TCR repertoire profiling, the study quantitatively followed how T-cell immune reconstitution unfolded in children after TCRalphabeta/CD19-depleted allogeneic hematopoietic cell transplantation.

The intended sense of this specimen's treatment or condition label: allogeneic hematopoietic cell transplantation with graft depleted of TCRalphabeta T cells and CD19 B cells. The children who served as transplant recipients had been given grafts of TCRalphabeta/CD19-depleted allogeneic hematopoietic cells. Concerning this clonotype: What this receptor recognizes is not known. No base quality values were provided; no much bigger clone lies one nucleotide off.

Library method: PCR. Reads for this sample came from an Illumina HiSeq 2500. TCR library preparation used molecular barcoding, with unique molecular identifiers applied to normalize quantification of the TCRbeta repertoire. TCRdb reanalyzed the raw reads on its own, using fastp at Q25 for trimming and MiXCR for clone calling, and kept in-frame beta chains. Entries that share a CDR3 protein sequence are merged under the most common genes and DNA. The sample contains 600,000 to 800,000 distinct CDR3 sequences, about an eighth of them found a single time. About 0.77% of the sample is taken by the ten largest. Looking up the germline V gene (reference sequence) yields CDR1 DFQATT and CDR2 SNEGSKA. From the cysteine up to the phenylalanine, the CDR3 has a length of 19 residues. Of the read, only the CDR3 DNA is kept; its 57 bases are in frame from base 1. At the junction V is shortened by 3 bases and J by 3 bases; bases outside the gene matches: 17.

What the work shows at the level of the full study, not this receptor alone: Over subsequent months, a decline in hyperexpanded clone frequencies was noted, and after one year, T-cell counts and TCRbeta diversity were mostly ascribed to newly produced T cells. The apparently early alphabetaT-cell count recovery about two months after transplant was reportedly dependent on only several hundred rapidly expanded clones derived from non-depleted graft cells. In some patients, the high TCRbeta diversity seen at day 60 was put down to recipient T cells and intrathymic progenitors that had survived conditioning.

The V gene is TRBV20-1 and the J gene is TRBJ2-5; a stretch of 12 junction bases matches TRBD2. The sequenced sample was PBMCs, obtained before TCRalphabeta/CD19-depleted stem cell transplant. The receptor's source is a girl aged 2-10 years with congenital amegakaryocytic thrombocytopenia, due to receive a stem cell transplant. Here the CDR3 is given as CSARGTGVLAGGPKETQYF. The DNA is TGCAGTGCTAGGGGAACAGGGGTTCTAGCGGGAGGGCCGAAAGAGACCCAGTACTTC.